The 30 T cell receptor beta chains listed next were all sequenced from one sample in a study of beta chain features in type 1 diabetes. Study-wide findings and caveats: Type 1 diabetes patients had TCRB CDR3s that were shorter (moderately but significantly so) in all four CD4+ subsets.

Expressed TCRB transcripts got sequenced, as all isolated RNA was reverse transcribed. Clones were sequenced by immunoSEQ multiplex PCR, and TCRdb holds only the in-frame ones, with some missing. The table lists 330,000 or so clones, around 12% of them singletons, with around 0.0099% in the top ten. The antigens for these receptors are not known. What was sequenced was naive CD4+ T cells from blood. These receptors came from a woman aged 18 to 35 with type 1 diabetes.

The chain carries TRBV5-4 and TRBJ2-2; 8 nucleotides line up with TRBD2. This CDR3 is built from 16 residues. V dropped 4 bases and J dropped 2; count of bases not matched to a gene: 7. The germline gives CDR1 SGHNT, CDR2 YYREEE (reference sequence). The CDR3: CASSAVAGGNTGELFF. The CDR3 DNA reads TGTGCCAGCAGCGCCGTTGCGGGGGGAAACACCGGGGAGCTGTTTTTT.

The rearrangement joins TRBV28 to TRBJ1-2; TRBD1 matches at 7 bases. Per the germline V gene, CDR1 is MDHEN and CDR2 is SYDVKM. Trimming removed 10 bases from V and 3 bases from J; junction bases left unmatched: 2. This CDR3 is 11 amino acids long. The CDR3 region is CATDRDYGYTF. For the CDR3, the DNA is TGTGCCACCGACAGGGACTATGGCTACACCTTC.

This chain joins TRBV7-9 and TRBJ1-1; unclear D gene. The CDR3 consists of 12 residues. The V end lost 1 base, the J end lost 6 bases, and 6 bases lay between the germline ends. The germline V gene encodes CDR1 SEHNR and CDR2 FQNEAQ (reference sequence). The CDR3 spells CASSLVYSEAFF. CDR3 sequence (DNA): TGTGCCAGCAGCTTAGTTTACTCTGAAGCTTTCTTT.

This chain connects TRBV29-1 to TRBJ2-1; TRBD2 matches at 8 bases. V lost 6 bases, J lost 8 bases, and 6 bases stayed unmatched. CDR1 SQVTM and CDR2 ANQGSEA come from the germline V gene. The CDR3 contains 12 residues. The CDR3 DNA is TGCAGCGTCCCGGGACTAGTACATGAGCAGTTCTTC. Translating it yields CSVPGLVHEQFF.

The chain couples TRBV6-1 to TRBJ1-5, with 7 bases matching TRBD1. Germline loops: CDR1 MNHNS, CDR2 SASEGT. J gave up 1 base and V 6 bases, and 9 bases lay outside the gene matches. This CDR3 spans 16 amino acids. The CDR3: CASRETGTASNQPQHF. The CDR3 DNA sequence: TGTGCCAGCAGGGAAACCGGGACAGCGAGCAATCAGCCCCAGCATTTT.

In this sample, this clone turned up a few times. The chain links TRBV5-1 to TRBJ2-6, with a weak D call TRBD1 (5 bases). The V end lost 0 bases, the J end lost 0 bases, and 7 bases lay between the germline ends. Germline CDR1 is SGHRS and CDR2 is YFSETQ. There are 16 residues in the CDR3. DNA for the CDR3: TGCGCCAGCAGCTTGGAGGGGCTCTCTGGGGCCAACGTCCTGACTTTC. Translating gives CASSLEGLSGANVLTF.

This clone was seen only a few times. The chain carries TRBV5-1 and TRBJ2-5, with D maybe TRBD1 (8 bases). The CDR3 totals 15 residues. The germline gives CDR1 SGHRS, CDR2 YFSETQ. Trimming removed 3 bases at V and 4 bases at J, with 16 bases between. The CDR3 sequence: CASSSQQGGIETQYF. The CDR3 DNA follows: TGCGCCAGCAGCTCTCAACAGGGGGGGATAGAGACCCAGTACTTC. Based on the CDR3 plus reference TRBV5-1 and TRBJ2-5, the full variable domain is KAGVTQTPRYLIKTRGQQVTLSCSPISGHRSVSWYQQTPGQGLQFLFEYFSETQRNKGNFPGRFSGRQFSNSRSEMNVSTLELGDSALYLCASSSQQGGIETQYFGPGTRLLVL.

The chain carries TRBV7-2 and TRBJ1-6; TRBD1 matches at 10 bases. Germline V CDR1 and CDR2: SGHTA, FQGNSA. V was clipped by 3 bases and J by 9 bases; unmatched bases: 5. The CDR3 has 15 residues. CDR3 region: CASSFRDRGGSPLHF. As DNA, the CDR3 is TGTGCCAGCAGCTTCCGGGACAGGGGTGGTTCACCCCTCCACTTT.

The CDR3 here is CASNFLGGQETQYF. The CDR3 nucleotides are TGTGCCAGCAACTTTCTAGGGGGCCAAGAGACCCAGTACTTC. This sequence joins TRBV9 and TRBJ2-5; tentative D call: TRBD1 (6 bases). Germline V CDR1 and CDR2: SGDLS, YYNGEE. This CDR3 contains 14 residues. The V end was cut by 6 bases, the J end by 1 base, with 13 bases between.

The sample holds a few counts of this clone. The chain employs TRBV6-6 and TRBJ2-1, with D possibly being TRBD2 (5 bases). Germline V gives CDR1 MNHNY, CDR2 SVGAGI (reference sequence). Between the trimmed V and J ends, which lost 4 bases and 7 bases, there was a span of 8 bases. This CDR3 spans 12 amino acids. This CDR3 reads CASSSTGNEQFF. The CDR3 nucleotides are TGTGCCAGCAGTTCGACGGGAAATGAGCAGTTCTTC.

In this sample, this clone turned up a few times. The rearrangement links TRBV30 to TRBJ2-2; 9 bases are shared with TRBD2. The CDR3 runs 16 residues. After removal of 2 bases from V and 6 bases from J, the junction contained 10 bases not matched to a gene. Germline values: CDR1 GTSNPN, CDR2 SVGIG (reference sequence). The chain's CDR3 is CAWSYQGGRASGELFF. DNA for the CDR3: TGTGCCTGGAGTTATCAGGGCGGGAGGGCCTCCGGGGAGCTGTTTTTT.

This clone was picked up a small number of times. The chain joins TRBV7-2 to TRBJ2-4; D is ambiguous. This CDR3 contains 15 residues. Germline V gives CDR1 SGHTA, CDR2 FQGNSA. V lost 5 bases, J lost 3 bases, and 14 bases lay in between. CDR3 DNA sequence: TGTGCCAGCAGCGTGGGCCCCTTTGGCAAAAACATTCAGTACTTC. Protein product: CASSVGPFGKNIQYF.

The V gene is TRBV21-1, the J gene TRBJ1-2; no check of the table's D call, TRBD1, against the DNA was made. TRBV21-1 is a known pseudogene. The CDR3 contains 16 residues. The CDR3 here is CASSFLEDRADYGYTF. DNA for the CDR3: TGTGCCAGCAGCTTCCTTGAGGACAGGGCCGACTATGGCTACACCTTC.

This clone was picked up a small number of times. The gene calls are TRBV19 and TRBJ1-5; possibly TRBD1 for D (5 bases). CDR3 length equals 16 residues. Per the germline V gene, CDR1 is LNHDA and CDR2 is SQIVND (reference sequence). The V end was cut by 4 bases, the J end by 5 bases, with 18 bases between. CDR3 residues: CASSRVGVSRDQPQHF. CDR3 nucleotides: TGTGCCAGTAGTAGGGTCGGTGTTAGCAGGGATCAGCCCCAGCATTTT. Full variable domain (outside the CDR3, taken from reference TRBV19 and TRBJ1-5): DGGITQSPKYLFRKEGQNVTLSCEQNLNHDAMYWYRQDPGQGLRLIYYSQIVNDFQKGDIAEGYSVSREKKESFPLTVTSAQKNPTAFYLCASSRVGVSRDQPQHFGDGTRLSIL.

In this sample, this clone turned up a few times. V gene TRBV7-2 combines with J gene TRBJ1-2; TRBD1 matches at 7 bases. Trimming removed 6 bases from V and 8 bases from J; junction bases left unmatched: 12. The germline gives CDR1 SGHTA, CDR2 FQGNSA. The CDR3 sequence is 14 residues long. The CDR3 coding sequence is TGTGCCAGCAGGAGCACAGGGGTGGTAGACGGCTACACCTTC. Encoded protein: CASRSTGVVDGYTF. Full variable domain (outside the CDR3, taken from reference TRBV7-2 and TRBJ1-2): GAGVSQSPSNKVTEKGKDVELRCDPISGHTALYWYRQSLGQGLEFLIYFQGNSAPDKSGLPSDRFSAERTGGSVSTLTIQRTQQEDSAVYLCASRSTGVVDGYTFGSGTRLTVV.

This clone was seen more than once but under ten times. This specimen includes other DNA sequences encoding the same CDR3. This chain joins TRBV7-2 and TRBJ1-1; 8 nucleotides line up with TRBD1. CDR3 length: 14 residues. The V segment lost 1 base and the J segment 7 bases; nucleotides outside the gene matches: 5. The germline V gene encodes CDR1 SGHTA and CDR2 FQGNSA. The CDR3 bases are TGTGCCAGCAGCTTAGGTCAGGGGGCGAGTGAAGCTTTCTTT. Its translation: CASSLGQGASEAFF. The full variable domain, with the rest looked up from reference TRBV7-2 and TRBJ1-1, is GAGVSQSPSNKVTEKGKDVELRCDPISGHTALYWYRQSLGQGLEFLIYFQGNSAPDKSGLPSDRFSAERTGGSVSTLTIQRTQQEDSAVYLCASSLGQGASEAFFGQGTRLTVV.

The V and J genes are TRBV19 and TRBJ2-1, with 9 bases that match TRBD2. This CDR3 has 19 residues. Germline-derived CDR1 and CDR2 are LNHDA and SQIVND (reference sequence). The V gene end was trimmed by 4 bases and the J gene end by 0 bases; junction bases not matched to a gene: 13. CDR3 loop: CASSKGSSGGFYSYNEQFF. The CDR3 DNA reads TGTGCCAGTAGTAAGGGTTCCAGCGGGGGGTTTTACTCCTACAATGAGCAGTTCTTC.

The chain couples TRBV9 to TRBJ1-1, with D uncertain. The CDR3 sequence is 15 residues long. Germline assignment: CDR1 SGDLS and CDR2 YYNGEE. Between the trimmed V and J ends, which lost 0 bases and 3 bases, there was a span of 12 bases. The CDR3 here is CASSVAGGRDTEAFF. The CDR3 nucleotides read TGTGCCAGCAGCGTAGCCGGAGGGAGGGACACTGAAGCTTTCTTT.

This chain uses TRBV11-2 with TRBJ2-5, with 14 nucleotides matching TRBD2. CDR3 length: 15 residues. Germline CDR1 is SGHAT and CDR2 is FQNNGV. J gave up 6 bases and V 5 bases, and 5 bases lay outside the gene matches. The CDR3 here is CASSAGTSGSQTQYF. The CDR3 DNA reads as TGTGCCAGCAGCGCCGGGACTAGCGGGAGTCAGACCCAGTACTTC.

The chain links TRBV7-9 to TRBJ2-7, with D perhaps TRBD1 (5 bases). CDR3 length: 14 amino acids. V lost 5 bases and J lost 3, with 14 bases in between. Germline V gives CDR1 SEHNR, CDR2 FQNEAQ (reference sequence). The CDR3 sequence: CASSQSGSHYEQYF. DNA for the CDR3: TGTGCCAGCAGCCAATCAGGGTCTCACTACGAGCAGTACTTC.

The chain joins TRBV5-1 to TRBJ2-1; 8 bases fit TRBD1. The CDR3 has 15 amino acids. Germline V gene data show CDR1 as SGHRS and CDR2 as YFSETQ. V dropped 5 bases and J dropped 5; count of bases not matched to a gene: 9. The CDR3 reads CASSLGTGGNNEQFF. CDR3 nucleotide sequence: TGCGCCAGCAGTCTTGGGACAGGTGGGAACAATGAGCAGTTCTTC.

This clone was seen only a few times. The V gene is TRBV10-3, the J gene TRBJ1-1; D not certain. Trimming removed 6 bases from V and 7 bases from J, with 12 bases in between. Germline CDR1 ENHRY, CDR2 SYGVKD. CDR3 length: 12 residues. The CDR3, as DNA: TGTGCCATCAGAACGACGGCGGGTGAAGCTTTCTTT. This encodes CAIRTTAGEAFF.

Written as DNA, the CDR3 is TGTGCCAGCAGCATTACTAGCGGGAGGGCCGACGAGCAGTACTTC. Residues: CASSITSGRADEQYF. The V call is TRBV7-2, the J call TRBJ2-7, with 13 bases aligning to TRBD2. Germline CDR1 is SGHTA and CDR2 is FQGNSA. The CDR3 extends over 15 amino acids. V was pared by 5 bases and J by 5 bases, with 6 bases of the junction left unmatched.

This clone occurred a few times. The V call is TRBV11-2, the J call TRBJ2-1; 7 bases align to TRBD2. Germline V gene data show CDR1 as SGHAT and CDR2 as FQNNGV. V was clipped by 0 bases and J by 9 bases; unmatched bases: 8. The CDR3 length is 15 residues. The CDR3 DNA reads TGTGCCAGCAGCTTAGATCCGTGGCGGGGGATTGAGCAGTTCTTC. Encoded protein: CASSLDPWRGIEQFF.

This clone was recorded a few times. The chain's CDR3 is CASSSPSNYGREETQYF. The CDR3 DNA reads as TGTGCCAGCAGCTCCCCCTCTAATTACGGGAGGGAAGAGACCCAGTACTTC. This chain uses TRBV7-9 with TRBJ2-5; 8 nucleotides agree with TRBD2. Germline CDR1 reads SEHNR; CDR2 reads FQNEAQ (reference sequence). The CDR3 sequence is 17 residues long. J was trimmed by 3 bases and V by 4 bases; bases with no gene match: 13.

This clone was seen once. The rearrangement links TRBV18 to TRBJ2-1; 7 nucleotides align to TRBD2. The CDR3 has 15 residues. Germline loops: CDR1 KGHSH, CDR2 LQKENI. The V and J ends lost 2 bases and 12 bases, in that order; junction bases with no gene match: 13. This CDR3 reads CASSPKGGSRDGQFF. DNA of the CDR3: TGTGCCAGCTCACCAAAGGGCGGGAGTAGAGATGGGCAGTTCTTC.

This clone was detected a few times. J is TRBJ2-2 and V is TRBV7-9; tentative D call: TRBD2 (6 bases). Trimming left V 7 bases short and J 0 bases short, with 15 bases between. The germline V gene encodes CDR1 SEHNR and CDR2 FQNEAQ (reference sequence). The CDR3 is 16 residues long. Written as DNA, the CDR3 is TGTGCCAGCACCCGGGTGCGGGGCGCGAACACCGGGGAGCTGTTTTTT. Translated, it gives CASTRVRGANTGELFF.

This clone occurred a few times. The CDR3 DNA is TGCGCCAGCAGCTTGGGGTCGACAGCATCGATAGAAGAGACCCAGTACTTC. Translated: CASSLGSTASIEETQYF. The V call is TRBV5-1, the J call TRBJ2-5; D possibly corresponds to TRBD1 (5 bases). Germline assignment: CDR1 SGHRS and CDR2 YFSETQ. V lost 0 bases, J lost 3 bases, and 18 bases lay in between. This CDR3 has 17 amino acids.

The rearrangement joins TRBV2 to TRBJ1-2; D is undetermined. The length of the CDR3 is 13 residues. Germline CDR1 and CDR2: SNHLY and FYNNEI. With 2 bases removed from V and 1 base from J, the gap between germline ends came to 5 bases. The CDR3 protein is CASSENNNYGYTF. The CDR3 DNA reads TGTGCCAGCAGTGAAAACAATAACTATGGCTACACCTTC.

This clone was seen more than once but under ten times. This chain joins TRBV15 and TRBJ1-5; D is undetermined. Trimming pared 10 bases from V and 2 bases from J, leaving 6 bases between. The CDR3 is made up of 11 amino acids. The germline CDR1 and CDR2 sequences are LNHNV and YYDKDF (reference sequence). In nucleotides, the CDR3 is TGTGCCAAGCCGTGCAATCAGCCCCAGCATTTT. Translating it yields CAKPCNQPQHF.